This is a list of T cell receptor beta chains from one sample in a study of breast tumors, draining lymph nodes, adjacent tissues. Each CDR3 protein gets one entry after TCRdb re-called the multiplex PCR reads with MiXCR. The data contain 47,000 or so distinct CDR3 sequences, 23% of them singletons. The sample consisted of breast tumor tissue. Receptor source: a female donor with breast cancer. Some clones in this sample may be carry-over from other donors' samples. CDR3s include the opening cysteine and the closing phenylalanine or tryptophan. A D gene is named only where the DNA matches it firmly. The listing skips clone size in some rows; elsewhere it reads once, few, many or a size class.

>many|TRBV10-3|.|TRBJ2-7
CAISDTYEQYF
TGTGCCATCAGTGACACCTACGAGCAGTACTTC
>many|TRBV24-1|.|TRBJ2-5
CATSDFHGETQYF
TGTGCCACCAGTGATTTTCATGGGGAGACCCAGTACTTC
>.|TRBV11-2|.|TRBJ1-5
CASSQRTTGSNQPRHF
TGCGCCAGCAGCCAGAGGACAACGGGGAGCAATCAGCCCCGGCATTTT
>many|TRBV9|TRBD2|TRBJ2-5
CASSHEPGGRIETQYF
TGTGCCAGCAGCCATGAGCCGGGGGGGCGTATAGAGACCCAGTACTTC
>many|TRBV2|.|TRBJ1-5
CASKGDGQPQHF
TGTGCCAGCAAGGGGGACGGGCAGCCCCAGCATTTT
>.|TRBV7-2|TRBD2|TRBJ2-1
CASSLGKLAGINNEQFF
TGTGCCAGCAGCTTAGGAAAACTAGCGGGGATTAACAATGAGCAGTTCTTC
>.|TRBV5-1|TRBD2|TRBJ2-2
CASSFGTSGTRELFF
TGCGCCAGCAGCTTCGGGACTAGCGGCACCAGGGAGCTGTTTTTT
>many|TRBV5-4|TRBD1|TRBJ2-2
CASSWDRVEGELFF
TGTGCCAGCAGCTGGGACAGGGTAGAAGGGGAGCTGTTTTTT
>many|TRBV4-1|.|TRBJ2-3
CASSQDPMPGETTDTQYF
TGCGCCAGCAGCCAAGACCCCATGCCGGGCGAGACCACAGATACGCAGTATTTT
>.|TRBV9|.|TRBJ2-2
CASSVGAQGHTGELFF
TGTGCCAGCAGCGTAGGCGCCCAGGGGCACACCGGGGAGCTGTTTTTT
>many|TRBV19|TRBD1|TRBJ1-4
CASSDGTGVEKLFF
TGTGCCAGTAGCGACGGGACAGGGGTTGAAAAACTGTTTTTT
>many|TRBV6-1|TRBD1|TRBJ2-2
CASSANLNRGLNTGELFF
TGTGCCAGCAGTGCAAACTTAAACAGGGGGCTAAACACCGGGGAGCTGTTTTTT
>many|TRBV5-1|.|TRBJ2-5
CASSRGRQGVETQYF
TGCGCCAGCAGCCGGGGTAGGCAGGGAGTTGAGACCCAGTACTTC
>many|TRBV19|.|TRBJ2-7
CASSMELESYEQYF
TGTGCCAGTAGTATGGAGCTGGAATCCTACGAGCAGTACTTC
>many|TRBV6-1|.|TRBJ2-3
CASSDRGITDTQYF
TGTGCCAGCAGTGACCGCGGGATAACGGATACGCAGTATTTT
>many|TRBV19|TRBD1|TRBJ1-5
CASSKGGTDRVQPQHF
TGTGCCAGTAGTAAAGGGGGCACAGATAGGGTTCAGCCCCAGCATTTT
>many|TRBV6-5|.|TRBJ1-6
CASRSSYNSPLHF
TGTGCCAGCAGGAGCTCCTATAATTCACCCCTCCACTTT
>.|TRBV20-1|TRBD1|TRBJ2-1
CSASYPGGTQLPEQFF
TGCAGTGCTAGTTATCCAGGGGGAACTCAATTACCTGAGCAGTTCTTC
>many|TRBV6-1|.|TRBJ2-1
CASKTSYEQFF
TGTGCCAGCAAAACGAGCTATGAGCAGTTCTTC
>many|TRBV14|TRBD1|TRBJ1-2
CASSRDRVSGYTF
TGTGCCAGCAGCCGGGACAGGGTATCTGGCTACACCTTC
>once|TRBV7-9|.|TRBJ2-7
CAGSASYEQYF
TGTGCCGGCAGCGCATCCTACGAGCAGTACTTC
>many|TRBV2|TRBD1|TRBJ1-5
CASSEQGQFNQPQHF
TGTGCCAGCAGTGAACAGGGACAGTTCAATCAGCCCCAGCATTTT
>.|TRBV6-5|.|TRBJ1-5
CASSYRELLRAVLRAGHQHF
.
>many|TRBV19|.|TRBJ1-6
CASIRGLTAPENSPLHF
TGTGCCAGTATTCGCGGTTTAACTGCTCCTGAGAATTCACCCCTCCACTTT
>few|TRBV4-1|.|TRBJ2-5
CASSQYQETQYF
TGCGCCAGCAGCCAATACCAAGAGACCCAGTACTTC